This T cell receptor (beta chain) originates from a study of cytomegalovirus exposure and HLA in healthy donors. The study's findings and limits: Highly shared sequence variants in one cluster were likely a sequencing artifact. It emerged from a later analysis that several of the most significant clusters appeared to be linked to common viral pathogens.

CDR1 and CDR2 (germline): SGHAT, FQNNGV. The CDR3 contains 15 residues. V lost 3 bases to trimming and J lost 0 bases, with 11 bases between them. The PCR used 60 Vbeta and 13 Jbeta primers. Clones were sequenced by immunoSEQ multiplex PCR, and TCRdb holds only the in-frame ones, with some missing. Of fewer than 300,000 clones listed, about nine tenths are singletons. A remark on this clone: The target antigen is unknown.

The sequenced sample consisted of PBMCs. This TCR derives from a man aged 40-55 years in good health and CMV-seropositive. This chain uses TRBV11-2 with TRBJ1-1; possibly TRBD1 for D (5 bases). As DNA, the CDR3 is TGTGCCAGCAGCTTTGGAAGCAGGGTGAACACTGAAGCTTTCTTT. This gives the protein CASSFGSRVNTEAFF.